The 25 T cell receptor beta chains reported below all come from one sample, sequenced in a study of blood T cells in healthy people across ages. A J-beta primer mix and a sample-barcoded 5' primer were used in a second PCR of roughly 6 to 11 cycles. TCRdb reprocessed the 5' RACE reads with MiXCR, giving one entry per CDR3 protein. Of roughly 1,500,000 distinct CDR3 sequences listed, about 35% are singletons. Sequenced input: blood. The receptors shown here come from a woman in her 30s in good health.

This clonotype appeared once. The rearrangement joins TRBV9 to TRBJ2-3, with D possibly matching TRBD2 (6 bases). The CDR3 covers 16 residues. V lost 0 bases to trimming and J lost 3 bases, with 14 bases between them. CDR1 SGDLS and CDR2 YYNGEE come from the germline V gene. DNA of the CDR3: TGTGCCAGCAGCGTAGATGAAGTAGCGGAAACAGATACGCAGTATTTT. Translating gives CASSVDEVAETDTQYF.

The rearrangement joins TRBV20-1 to TRBJ2-7, with 8 positions matching TRBD2. With 3 bases clipped from V and 1 base from J, the junction kept 14 bases outside the gene matches. CDR3 length: 17 residues. Germline CDR1 reads DFQATT; CDR2 reads SNEGSKA (reference sequence). The CDR3 loop is CSARDGRLAGTSYEQYF. The CDR3 DNA reads as TGCAGTGCTAGGGACGGACGGCTAGCGGGCACTTCCTACGAGCAGTACTTC.

This chain uses TRBV27 with TRBJ2-1; 8 bases agree with TRBD2. The CDR3 consists of 16 residues. Germline V gene sequence: CDR1 MNHEY, CDR2 SMNVEV (reference sequence). V shed 6 bases and J 5 bases; nucleotides not matched to a gene: 12. CDR3 coding DNA: TGTGCCAGCAGACCTACCGGGAGGGCCGTCCACAATGAGCAGTTCTTC. This gives the protein CASRPTGRAVHNEQFF.

The table lists this clonotype with a few counts. The chain couples TRBV12-3 or TRBV12-4 to TRBJ1-2; D call uncertain. Trimming removed 6 bases from V and 7 bases from J, with 18 bases in between. CDR3 length: 14 amino acids. In nucleotides, the CDR3 is TGTGCCAGCAGGACACAAAGGGATCATGGTGGCTACACCTTC. Amino acids: CASRTQRDHGGYTF.

The gene calls are TRBV24-1 and TRBJ2-1; TRBD1 matches 9 bases. V lost 2 bases and J lost 8; bases outside the gene matches: 9. CDR3 size: 16 residues. Per the germline V gene, CDR1 is KGHDR and CDR2 is SFDVKD. The CDR3 reads CATSDSRQGVRYEQFF. CDR3 DNA: TGTGCCACCAGTGATTCTCGACAGGGGGTTCGGTATGAGCAGTTCTTC.

V gene TRBV20-1 combines with J gene TRBJ2-5; 7 bases are shared with TRBD2. Germline trimming cut 5 bases from V and 4 bases from J; bases unmatched to any gene: 13. Germline V gene data show CDR1 as DFQATT and CDR2 as SNEGSKA (reference sequence). This CDR3 contains 15 residues. The DNA of the CDR3 is TGCAGTGCTGGCAGACGAGCGGGGAGGGGAGAGACCCAGTACTTC. Its translation: CSAGRRAGRGETQYF.

The V and J genes are TRBV4-1 and TRBJ2-3; TRBD1 matches 9 bases. With V trimmed by 7 bases and J by 6 bases, 17 bases remained unmatched. Germline assignment: CDR1 MGHRA and CDR2 YSYEKL. The CDR3 is made up of 17 amino acids. The CDR3 loop reads CASNPAPGQGKGDTQYF. Here the CDR3 DNA reads TGCGCCAGCAACCCGGCTCCGGGACAGGGAAAAGGGGATACGCAGTATTTT.

This clonotype was detected ten times or more. The V call is TRBV5-1, the J call TRBJ2-7; 7 nucleotides align to TRBD1. The CDR3 covers 14 residues. Germline CDR1 and CDR2: SGHRS and YFSETQ. V gave up 2 bases and J gave up 3 bases; unmatched junction bases: 5. CDR3 sequence reads: CASSFRDSDYEQYF. The DNA of the CDR3 is TGCGCCAGCAGCTTCCGGGACAGTGACTACGAGCAGTACTTC.

The table lists this clonotype with a few counts. The V and J genes are TRBV20-1 and TRBJ2-1; 10 bases fit TRBD2. Germline trimming cut 8 bases from V and 9 bases from J; bases unmatched to any gene: 13. The CDR3 extends over 14 amino acids. Germline loops: CDR1 DFQATT, CDR2 SNEGSKA (reference sequence). The CDR3 loop reads CSPQWPAGGREQFF. The CDR3 DNA sequence: TGCAGTCCCCAATGGCCAGCGGGGGGGCGTGAGCAGTTCTTC.

This clonotype was seen only a few times. The chain is built from TRBV27 and TRBJ2-1; the match to TRBD1 covers 7 bases. Per the germline V gene, CDR1 is MNHEY and CDR2 is SMNVEV (reference sequence). V gave up 5 bases and J gave up 5 bases; unmatched junction bases: 9. The CDR3 has 15 residues. CDR3 bases: TGTGCCAGCAGTCCCGGGACAGTACTAGACAATGAGCAGTTCTTC. Protein product: CASSPGTVLDNEQFF.

The chain recombines TRBV28 with TRBJ2-7; D ambiguous. V gave up 5 bases and J gave up 0 bases, with 14 bases separating them. Germline-derived CDR1 and CDR2 are MDHEN and SYDVKM. The CDR3 is made up of 15 amino acids. The CDR3 DNA follows: TGTGCCAGCAGTCCCCGAGGCGCGAGCTCCTACGAGCAGTACTTC. Translation: CASSPRGASSYEQYF.

This chain connects TRBV2 to TRBJ1-2; D is perhaps TRBD1 (5 bases). Germline lookup yields CDR1 SNHLY and CDR2 FYNNEI. Trimming pared 2 bases from V and 4 bases from J, leaving 14 bases between. This CDR3 is built from 15 residues. CDR3 amino acids: CASSESRDASYGYTF. CDR3 coding DNA: TGTGCCAGCAGTGAAAGTAGGGACGCCTCCTATGGCTACACCTTC. Combining the CDR3 with reference TRBV2 and TRBJ1-2 gives the whole variable domain EPEVTQTPSHQVTQMGQEVILRCVPISNHLYFYWYRQILGQKVEFLVSFYNNEISEKSEIFDDQFSVERPDGSNFTLKIRSTKLEDSAMYFCASSESRDASYGYTFGSGTRLTVV.

This clonotype was seen at least ten times. This chain connects TRBV4-1 to TRBJ2-7, with D possibly TRBD1 on 6 matching bases. The CDR3 is 14 residues long. Germline CDR1 reads MGHRA; CDR2 reads YSYEKL. The ends were cut back, 4 bases at V and 5 bases at J, with 15 bases in the middle. DNA for the CDR3: TGCGCCAGCAGCCGGTTCAGGGGAGCCCACGAGCAGTACTTC. It yields the protein CASSRFRGAHEQYF.

This clonotype came up a few times. The chain's CDR3 is CASEETDTDTQYF. In DNA, the CDR3 is TGTGCCAGCGAGGAGACAGACACAGATACGCAGTATTTT. The chain is built from TRBV7-2 and TRBJ2-3; a weak D match, TRBD1 (5 bases). The CDR3 covers 13 residues. The V and J ends lost 8 bases and 2 bases respectively, with 11 bases between them. The germline gives CDR1 SGHTA, CDR2 FQGNSA.

The chain employs TRBV12-3 or TRBV12-4 and TRBJ1-5; no clear D gene. The CDR3 contains 15 residues. Trimming left V 3 bases short and J 2 bases short, with 11 bases between. In DNA, the CDR3 is TGTGCCAGCAGTTTGGCCGTCCGGGGCAATCAGCCCCAGCATTTT. Protein product: CASSLAVRGNQPQHF.

Only a few counts were recorded for this clonotype. The J gene is TRBJ2-1, the V gene TRBV20-1; 11 positions match TRBD2. The germline gives CDR1 DFQATT, CDR2 SNEGSKA (reference sequence). CDR3 length equals 18 residues. Trimming removed 0 bases from V and 2 bases from J; junction bases left unmatched: 9. The CDR3 region is CSARDPSGGQGAYNEQFF. The CDR3 nucleotides are TGCAGTGCTAGAGACCCTAGCGGGGGGCAAGGGGCCTACAATGAGCAGTTCTTC.

The count of this clonotype is one. At one end, the junction sequence differs from germline, possibly due to a read error. V and J are TRBV12-3 or TRBV12-4 and TRBJ2-7, with 8 bases fitting TRBD2. The CDR3 has 14 amino acids. The CDR3, as DNA: TGTGCCTGCAGCGTAAGCGGGAGTTTGTACGAGCAGTACTTC. Protein: CACSVSGSLYEQYF.

V and J are TRBV18 and TRBJ1-2; 11 bases align to TRBD1. Per the germline V gene, CDR1 is KGHSH and CDR2 is LQKENI. The CDR3 has 16 amino acids. V lost 2 bases, J lost 8 bases, and 10 bases stayed unmatched. CDR3 sequence reads: CASSPSVGQGALGYTF. Here the CDR3 DNA reads TGTGCCAGCTCACCATCCGTTGGACAGGGGGCGCTGGGCTACACCTTC.

This clonotype was seen more than once but under ten times. The chain uses TRBV7-2 and TRBJ1-1; 7 bases fit TRBD1. This CDR3 contains 15 residues. The germline CDR1 and CDR2 sequences are SGHTA and FQGNSA. V shed 0 bases and J 4 bases; nucleotides not matched to a gene: 5. This CDR3 is CASSLATGVGTEAFF. The CDR3 DNA reads as TGTGCCAGCAGCTTAGCAACAGGGGTGGGCACTGAAGCTTTCTTT.

The chain is built from TRBV10-2 and TRBJ2-7, with D perhaps matching TRBD1 (5 bases). This CDR3 has 13 residues. The V end was cut by 10 bases, the J end by 0 bases, with 13 bases between. CDR1 and CDR2 from the germline V gene are WSHSY and SAAADI. CDR3 DNA: TGCGCCACCACTAAGGGGTACTCCTACGAGCAGTACTTC. Protein product: CATTKGYSYEQYF.

This clonotype was counted at least ten times. V gene TRBV7-2 combines with J gene TRBJ2-1; 11 bases are shared with TRBD2. CDR1 is SGHTA, CDR2 FQGNSA, per germline. The CDR3 length is 17 residues. J gave up 0 bases and V 3 bases, and 4 bases lay outside the gene matches. CDR3 residues: CASSFASGGLSYNEQFF. The DNA for the CDR3 is TGTGCCAGCAGCTTTGCTAGCGGGGGGCTCTCCTACAATGAGCAGTTCTTC.

Notes on this clonotype: Possible read error: a much larger clone is one base away. The CDR3 protein is CASSMGQSYEQYF. The CDR3 DNA reads TGTGCCAGCAGCATGGGACAGTCCTACGAGCAGTACTTC. The rearrangement joins TRBV5-6 to TRBJ2-7, with 7 bases that match TRBD1. The J segment lost 1 base and the V segment lost 4 bases, leaving 2 bases of the junction unmatched. The CDR3 totals 13 residues. The germline CDR1 and CDR2 sequences are SGHDT and YYEEEE.

At least ten counts were recorded for this clonotype. The rearrangement links TRBV27 to TRBJ2-7, with 11 bases lining up with TRBD2. V was clipped by 6 bases and J by 0 bases; unmatched bases: 4. The CDR3 has 15 residues. The V gene's germline CDR1 is MNHEY and CDR2 SMNVEV (reference sequence). CDR3: CASSLGTSGSYEQYF. CDR3 nucleotides: TGTGCCAGCAGCCTCGGGACTAGCGGCTCCTACGAGCAGTACTTC.

This clonotype was seen many times. V usage is TRBV6-2 or TRBV6-3 and J usage is TRBJ2-1; D remains ambiguous. There are 11 residues in the CDR3. Deletions cut 0 bases from V and 8 bases from J, with 2 bases between. Per the germline V gene, CDR1 is MNHEY and CDR2 is SVGEGT. Written as DNA, the CDR3 is TGTGCCAGCAGTTACTCCCATGAGCAGTTCTTC. This codes for CASSYSHEQFF.

The chain recombines TRBV4-1 with TRBJ2-3; the match to TRBD2 covers 11 bases. The V gene's germline CDR1 is MGHRA and CDR2 YSYEKL. The CDR3 is 15 residues long. Trimming removed 4 bases from V and 7 bases from J; junction bases left unmatched: 7. This chain's CDR3 is CASSPSLAGAHTQYF. The CDR3 bases are TGCGCCAGCAGCCCGTCACTAGCGGGGGCCCATACGCAGTATTTT.